The T cell receptor beta chain described here comes from a study of blood T cell repertoires in COVID-19. Study details: There were acute and convalescent COVID-19 samples, and they came from the United States, Italy and Spain. Sample material is recorded as cDNA or gDNA derived from T cells, B-cell-depleted T cells, or PBMCs.

This clone was picked up a small number of times. The length of the CDR3 is 15 residues. Germline V gene lookup returns CDR1 MNHEY and CDR2 SMNVEV (reference sequence). With 2 bases clipped from V and 3 bases from J, the junction kept 5 bases outside the gene matches. Authors' data handling: Amplification from reference gene primers served as the basis for estimated nucleated cell counts. Sequencing was performed with immunoSEQ multiplex PCR; in TCRdb, only in-frame clones are kept and a portion is missing. V and J calls and clone size are as listed in that table; D and trimming were resolved from the DNA. The sample has more than 150,000 clones; about nine tenths are singletons.

This clonotype was sampled from a man in his sixties or seventies with active or convalescent COVID-19. The sequencing input was peripheral blood. The rearrangement joins TRBV27 to TRBJ1-1; 8 nucleotides line up with TRBD1. Here the CDR3 reads CASSLDRGLYTEAFF. In DNA, the CDR3 is TGTGCCAGCAGTTTAGACAGGGGACTGTACACTGAAGCTTTCTTT.